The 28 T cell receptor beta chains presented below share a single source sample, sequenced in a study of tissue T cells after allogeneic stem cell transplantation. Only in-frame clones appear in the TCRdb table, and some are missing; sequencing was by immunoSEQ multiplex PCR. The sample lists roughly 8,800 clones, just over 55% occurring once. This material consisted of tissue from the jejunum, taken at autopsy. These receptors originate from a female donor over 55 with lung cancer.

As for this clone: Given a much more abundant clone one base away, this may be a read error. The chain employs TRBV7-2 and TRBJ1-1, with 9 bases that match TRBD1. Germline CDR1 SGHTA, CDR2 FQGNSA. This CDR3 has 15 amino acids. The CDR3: CANSLGGQGRPEAFF. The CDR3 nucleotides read TGTGCCAACAGCTTAGGAGGACAGGGGAGGCCTGAAGCTTTCTTT.

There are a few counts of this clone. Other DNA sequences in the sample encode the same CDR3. This chain's CDR3 is CASSLTRNTGELFF. CDR3 nucleotide sequence: TGTGCCAGCAGCTTGACAAGGAACACCGGGGAGCTGTTTTTT. The chain has TRBV5-6 and TRBJ2-2; no clear D. Germline V gives CDR1 SGHDT, CDR2 YYEEEE. The length of the CDR3 is 14 residues. Trimming took 1 base from V and 1 from J, leaving 5 bases between them.

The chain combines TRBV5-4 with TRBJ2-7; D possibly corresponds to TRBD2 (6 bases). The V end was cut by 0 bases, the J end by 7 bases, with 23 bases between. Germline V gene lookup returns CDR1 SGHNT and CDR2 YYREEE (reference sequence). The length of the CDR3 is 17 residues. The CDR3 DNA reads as TGTGCCAGCAGCTTGGAGGGATCGAAAGGACTATACGGAGAGCAGTACTTC. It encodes CASSLEGSKGLYGEQYF.

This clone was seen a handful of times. The CDR3 is CASSQGGQETQYF. DNA for the CDR3: TGTGCCAGTTCGCAGGGGGGACAAGAGACCCAGTACTTC. J is TRBJ2-5 and V is TRBV7-6; possibly TRBD1 for D (7 bases). This CDR3 has 13 residues. Germline CDR1 and CDR2: SGHVS and FNYEAQ. V lost 9 bases and J lost 2, with 13 bases in between.

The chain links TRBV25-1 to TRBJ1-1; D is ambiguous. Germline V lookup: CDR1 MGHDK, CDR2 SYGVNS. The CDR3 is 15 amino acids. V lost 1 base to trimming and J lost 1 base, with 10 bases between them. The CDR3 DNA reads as TGTGCCAGCAGTGAATTGGGCGTCGGGAACACTGAAGCTTTCTTT. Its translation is CASSELGVGNTEAFF.

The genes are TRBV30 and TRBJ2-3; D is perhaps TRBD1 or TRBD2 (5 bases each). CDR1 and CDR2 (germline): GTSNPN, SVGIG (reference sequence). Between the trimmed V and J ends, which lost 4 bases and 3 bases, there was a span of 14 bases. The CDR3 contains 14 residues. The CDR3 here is CAWTTGTGTDTQYF. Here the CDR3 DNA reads TGTGCCTGGACGACCGGGACGGGGACAGATACGCAGTATTTT. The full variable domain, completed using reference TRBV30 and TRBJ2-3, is SQTIHQWPATLVQPVGSPLSLECTVEGTSNPNLYWYRQAAGRGLQLLFYSVGIGQISSEVPQNLSASRPQDRQFILSSKKLLLSDSGFYLCAWTTGTGTDTQYFGPGTRLTVL.

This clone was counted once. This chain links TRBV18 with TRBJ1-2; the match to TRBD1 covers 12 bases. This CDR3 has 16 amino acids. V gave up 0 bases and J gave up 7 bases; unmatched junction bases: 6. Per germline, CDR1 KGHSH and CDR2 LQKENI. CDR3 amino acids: CASSPPLPGQGAGYTF. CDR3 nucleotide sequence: TGTGCCAGCTCACCACCTTTGCCGGGACAGGGGGCTGGCTACACCTTC.

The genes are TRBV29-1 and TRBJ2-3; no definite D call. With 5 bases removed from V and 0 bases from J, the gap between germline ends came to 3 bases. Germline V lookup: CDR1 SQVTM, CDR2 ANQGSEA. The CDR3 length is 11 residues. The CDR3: CSVRSTDTQYF. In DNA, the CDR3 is TGCAGCGTTCGGAGCACAGATACGCAGTATTTT.

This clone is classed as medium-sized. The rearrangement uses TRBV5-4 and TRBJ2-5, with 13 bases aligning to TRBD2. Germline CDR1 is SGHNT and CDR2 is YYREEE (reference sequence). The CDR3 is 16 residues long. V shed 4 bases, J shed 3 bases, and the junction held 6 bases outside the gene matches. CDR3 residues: CASSQTSGGSKETQYF. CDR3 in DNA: TGTGCCAGCAGCCAGACTAGCGGGGGGTCGAAAGAGACCCAGTACTTC.

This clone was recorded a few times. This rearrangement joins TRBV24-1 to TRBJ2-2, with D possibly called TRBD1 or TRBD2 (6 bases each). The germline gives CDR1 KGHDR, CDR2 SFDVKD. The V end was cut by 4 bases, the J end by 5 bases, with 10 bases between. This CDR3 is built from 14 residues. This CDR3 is CATSEGGWTGELFF. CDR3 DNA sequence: TGTGCCACCAGTGAGGGGGGCTGGACCGGGGAGCTGTTTTTT.

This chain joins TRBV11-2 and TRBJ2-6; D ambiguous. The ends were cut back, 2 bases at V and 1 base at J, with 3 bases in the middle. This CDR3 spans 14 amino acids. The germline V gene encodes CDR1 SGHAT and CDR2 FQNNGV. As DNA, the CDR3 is TGTGCCAGCAGCTTAACTTCTGGGGCCAACGTCCTGACTTTC. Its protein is CASSLTSGANVLTF.

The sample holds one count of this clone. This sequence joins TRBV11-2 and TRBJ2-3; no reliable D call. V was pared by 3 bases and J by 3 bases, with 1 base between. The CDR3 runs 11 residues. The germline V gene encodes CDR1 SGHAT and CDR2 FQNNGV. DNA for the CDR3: TGTGCCAGCAGCTTTACAGATACGCAGTATTTT. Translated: CASSFTDTQYF. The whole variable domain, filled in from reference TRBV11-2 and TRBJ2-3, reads EAGVAQSPRYKIIEKRQSVAFWCNPISGHATLYWYQQILGQGPKLLIQFQNNGVVDDSQLPKDRFSAERLKGVDSTLKIQPAKLEDSAVYLCASSFTDTQYFGPGTRLTVL.

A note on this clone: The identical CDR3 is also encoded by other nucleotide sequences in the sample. The DNA for the CDR3 is TGCGCCAGCAGCCAAGATCGGGGGGGCTATGGCTACACCTTC. Protein sequence: CASSQDRGGYGYTF. The gene calls are TRBV4-3 and TRBJ1-2; D may be TRBD1 (5 bases). Germline CDR1 reads LGHNA; CDR2 reads YSLEER. V was trimmed by 0 bases and J by 4 bases, leaving 9 bases between them. The CDR3 loop spans 14 amino acids.

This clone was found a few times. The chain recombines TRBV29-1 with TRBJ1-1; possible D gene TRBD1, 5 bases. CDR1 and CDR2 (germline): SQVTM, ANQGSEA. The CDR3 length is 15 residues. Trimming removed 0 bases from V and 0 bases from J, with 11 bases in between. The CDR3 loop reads CSVEEDQGLNTEAFF. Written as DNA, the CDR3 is TGCAGCGTTGAAGAAGATCAGGGTTTGAACACTGAAGCTTTCTTT.

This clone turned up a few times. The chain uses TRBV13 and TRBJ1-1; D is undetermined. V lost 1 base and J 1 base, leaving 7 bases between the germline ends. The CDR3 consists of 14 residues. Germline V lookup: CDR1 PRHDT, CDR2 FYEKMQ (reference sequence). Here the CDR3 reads CASSLEGGNTEAFF. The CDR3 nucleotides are TGTGCCAGCAGCTTAGAGGGTGGGAACACTGAAGCTTTCTTT.

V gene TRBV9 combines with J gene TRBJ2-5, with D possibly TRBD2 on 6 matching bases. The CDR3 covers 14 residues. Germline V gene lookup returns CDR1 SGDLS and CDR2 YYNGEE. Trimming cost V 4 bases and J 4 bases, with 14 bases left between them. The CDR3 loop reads CASSLGGVGETQYF. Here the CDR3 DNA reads TGTGCCAGCAGCCTTGGCGGGGTGGGAGAGACCCAGTACTTC.

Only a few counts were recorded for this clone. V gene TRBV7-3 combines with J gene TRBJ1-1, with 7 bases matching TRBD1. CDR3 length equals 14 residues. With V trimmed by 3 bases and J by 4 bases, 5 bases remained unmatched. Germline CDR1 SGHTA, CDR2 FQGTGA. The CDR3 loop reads CASSLGPGGTEAFF. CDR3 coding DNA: TGTGCCAGCAGCTTGGGCCCAGGGGGCACTGAAGCTTTCTTT.

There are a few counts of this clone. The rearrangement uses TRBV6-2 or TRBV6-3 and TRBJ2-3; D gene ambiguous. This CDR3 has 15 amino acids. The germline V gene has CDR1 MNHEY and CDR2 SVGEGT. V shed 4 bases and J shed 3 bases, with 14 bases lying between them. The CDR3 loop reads CASSSLTPGTDTQYF. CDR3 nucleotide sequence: TGTGCCAGCAGTTCCCTGACGCCGGGTACAGATACGCAGTATTTT.

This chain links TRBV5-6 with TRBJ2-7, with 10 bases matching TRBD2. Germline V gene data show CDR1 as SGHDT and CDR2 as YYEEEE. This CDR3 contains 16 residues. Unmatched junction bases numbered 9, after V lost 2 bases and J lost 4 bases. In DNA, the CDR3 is TGTGCCAGCAGCTTTAATAGCGGGAGGATCTCTTACGAGCAGTACTTC. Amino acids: CASSFNSGRISYEQYF.

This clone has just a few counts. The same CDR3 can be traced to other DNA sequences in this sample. Here the CDR3 reads CASSLGGSSYEQYF. The CDR3 bases are TGTGCCAGCAGCTTAGGCGGGAGCTCCTACGAGCAGTACTTC. The J gene is TRBJ2-7, the V gene TRBV11-3, with TRBD2 identical over 7 bases. The CDR3 consists of 14 residues. Germline V gene data show CDR1 as SGHNT and CDR2 as YENEEA. With 1 base clipped from V and 0 bases from J, the junction kept 0 bases outside the gene matches.

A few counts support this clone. CDR3 nucleotides: TGTGCCAGCAGCTTGGATCCTCGACAGGGGGCCCTCCAAGAGACCCAGTACTTC. Protein: CASSLDPRQGALQETQYF. The rearrangement links TRBV5-8 to TRBJ2-5; 10 bases fit TRBD1. The CDR3 length is 18 residues. V trimming: 0 bases; J trimming: 1 base; junction bases outside the gene matches: 9. The germline V gene encodes CDR1 SGHTS and CDR2 YDEGEE.

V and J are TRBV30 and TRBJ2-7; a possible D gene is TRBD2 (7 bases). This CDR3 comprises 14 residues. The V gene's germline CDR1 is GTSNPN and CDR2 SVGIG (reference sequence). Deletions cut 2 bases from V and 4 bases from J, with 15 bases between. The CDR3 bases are TGTGCCTGGAGTCTATGGGGGGGGCGTTACGAGCAGTACTTC. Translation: CAWSLWGGRYEQYF. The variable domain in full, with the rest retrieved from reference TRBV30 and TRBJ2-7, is SQTIHQWPATLVQPVGSPLSLECTVEGTSNPNLYWYRQAAGRGLQLLFYSVGIGQISSEVPQNLSASRPQDRQFILSSKKLLLSDSGFYLCAWSLWGGRYEQYFGPGTRLTVT.

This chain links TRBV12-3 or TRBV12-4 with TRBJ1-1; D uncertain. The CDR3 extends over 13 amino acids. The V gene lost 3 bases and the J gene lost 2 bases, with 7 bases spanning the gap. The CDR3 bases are TGTGCCAGCAGTTTTAGGCCTAACACTGAAGCTTTCTTT. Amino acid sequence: CASSFRPNTEAFF.

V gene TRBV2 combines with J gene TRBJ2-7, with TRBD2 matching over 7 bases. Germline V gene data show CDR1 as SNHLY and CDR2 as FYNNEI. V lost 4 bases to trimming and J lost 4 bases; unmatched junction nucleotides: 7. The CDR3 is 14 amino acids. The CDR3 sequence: CASSVAGARYEQYF. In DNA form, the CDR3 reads TGTGCCAGCAGTGTTGCGGGAGCACGTTACGAGCAGTACTTC.

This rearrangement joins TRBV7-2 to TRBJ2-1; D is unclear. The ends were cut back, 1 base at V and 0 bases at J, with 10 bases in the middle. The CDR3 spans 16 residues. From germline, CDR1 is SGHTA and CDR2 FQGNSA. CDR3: CASSLVSRLSYNEQFF. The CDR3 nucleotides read TGTGCCAGCAGCTTAGTCTCCAGACTCTCCTACAATGAGCAGTTCTTC.

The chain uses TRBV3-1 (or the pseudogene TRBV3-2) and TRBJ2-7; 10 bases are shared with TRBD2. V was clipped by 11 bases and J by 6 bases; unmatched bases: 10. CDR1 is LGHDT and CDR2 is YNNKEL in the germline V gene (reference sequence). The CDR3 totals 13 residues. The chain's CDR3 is CAAQRGGPSEQYF. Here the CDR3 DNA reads TGTGCCGCCCAGCGGGGGGGCCCCAGCGAGCAGTACTTC.

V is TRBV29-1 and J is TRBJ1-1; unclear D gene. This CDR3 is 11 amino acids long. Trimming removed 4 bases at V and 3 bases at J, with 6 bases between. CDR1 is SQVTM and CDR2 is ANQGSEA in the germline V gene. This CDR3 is CSVVRDTEAFF. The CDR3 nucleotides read TGCAGCGTTGTCCGGGACACTGAAGCTTTCTTT.

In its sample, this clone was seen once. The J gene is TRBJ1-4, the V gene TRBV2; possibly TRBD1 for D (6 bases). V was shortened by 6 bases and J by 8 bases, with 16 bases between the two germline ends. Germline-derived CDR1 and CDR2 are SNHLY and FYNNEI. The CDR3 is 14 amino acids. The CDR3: CASSAQGLGEKLFF. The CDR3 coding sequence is TGTGCCAGCAGCGCCCAGGGGCTAGGGGAAAAACTGTTTTTT.